Below, 12 T cell receptor beta chains from the same sample are listed, as sequenced in a study of T cell responses to AZD1222 COVID-19 vaccine. Only in-frame clones appear in the TCRdb table, and some are missing; sequencing was by immunoSEQ multiplex PCR. This table holds just under 95,000 clones, roughly 88% found once. The material sequenced was peripheral blood, taken on day 0 of AZD1222 vaccination. The receptors originated from an adult in good health.

The gene calls are TRBV5-8 and TRBJ2-7; D is perhaps TRBD2 (6 bases). The CDR3 sequence is 16 residues long. CDR1 and CDR2 from the germline V gene are SGHTS and YDEGEE. Trimming removed 3 bases from V and 2 bases from J, with 18 bases in between. CDR3 residues: CASSSGVGDGTYEQYF. The CDR3 region has the DNA TGTGCCAGCAGCTCGGGGGTGGGGGACGGGACCTACGAGCAGTACTTC.

The gene calls are TRBV19 and TRBJ1-6; the D is unclear. The CDR3 runs 14 residues. CDR1 is LNHDA, CDR2 SQIVND, per germline (reference sequence). V dropped 8 bases and J dropped 5 bases, with 13 bases sitting between them. The CDR3 DNA is TGTGCCAGTCAATGGGCTCAGGATAATTCACCCCTCCACTTT. Its protein product is CASQWAQDNSPLHF.

V usage is TRBV19 and J usage is TRBJ2-5; possible D gene TRBD2, 6 bases. Germline CDR1 reads LNHDA; CDR2 reads SQIVND (reference sequence). CDR3 size: 13 residues. The germline V and J ends were trimmed by 7 bases and 5 bases, with 14 bases remaining between them. CDR3 loop: CASTSRGRETQYF. CDR3 DNA sequence: TGTGCCAGTACGTCGCGGGGACGGGAGACCCAGTACTTC. The complete variable domain, with remaining parts taken from reference TRBV19 and TRBJ2-5, reads DGGITQSPKYLFRKEGQNVTLSCEQNLNHDAMYWYRQDPGQGLRLIYYSQIVNDFQKGDIAEGYSVSREKKESFPLTVTSAQKNPTAFYLCASTSRGRETQYFGPGTRLLVL.

The V and J genes are TRBV7-8 and TRBJ1-2, with a possible D match to TRBD1 (5 bases). With 4 bases removed from V and 7 bases from J, the gap between germline ends came to 25 bases. Germline V CDR1 and CDR2: SGHVS, FQNEAQ. CDR3 length equals 17 residues. CDR3 coding DNA: TGTGCCAGCAGCTCTCCCAGACAGAAGGGCAGGGCGGGTGGCTACACCTTC. It specifies CASSSPRQKGRAGGYTF.

This chain links TRBV3-1 (or the pseudogene TRBV3-2) with TRBJ1-6; possibly TRBD1 for D (5 bases). The CDR3 extends over 15 amino acids. The V gene's germline CDR1 is LGHDT and CDR2 YNNKEL (reference sequence). V lost 4 bases, J lost 7 bases, and 14 bases lay in between. The CDR3 reads CASSPWGGENSPLHF. The CDR3 nucleotides are TGTGCCAGCAGCCCCTGGGGGGGAGAGAATTCACCCCTCCACTTT.

The chain has TRBV6-5 and TRBJ1-4; no firm D call. This CDR3 region has 15 residues. Germline V CDR1 and CDR2: MNHEY, SVGAGI. Trimming left V 0 bases short and J 0 bases short, with 5 bases between. The CDR3, as DNA: TGTGCCAGCAGTTACTCGCTGGCAACTAATGAAAAACTGTTTTTT. Amino acid sequence: CASSYSLATNEKLFF.

J is TRBJ2-3 and V is TRBV10-3, with TRBD2 as a possible D gene (6 bases). Germline assignment: CDR1 ENHRY and CDR2 SYGVKD. The CDR3 runs 16 residues. V was shortened by 2 bases and J by 3 bases, with 15 bases between the two germline ends. Here the CDR3 DNA reads TGTGCCATCAGTGAGCCCCCGTGGGGGGATACAGATACGCAGTATTTT. This encodes CAISEPPWGDTDTQYF.

The V call is TRBV11-2, the J call TRBJ2-3; D call uncertain. V lost 0 bases and J lost 6, with 7 bases in between. The CDR3 consists of 13 residues. CDR1 SGHAT and CDR2 FQNNGV come from the germline V gene. The CDR3 here is CASSLEPWDTQYF. As DNA, the CDR3 is TGTGCCAGCAGCTTAGAACCGTGGGATACGCAGTATTTT.

Only one count was recorded for this clone. The V and J genes are TRBV7-2 and TRBJ2-5; D gene ambiguous. This CDR3 has 12 amino acids. Per the germline V gene, CDR1 is SGHTA and CDR2 is FQGNSA. The V gene lost 5 bases and the J gene lost 3 bases, with 7 bases spanning the gap. CDR3 DNA sequence: TGTGCCAGCAGCCCTAGGGAAGAGACCCAGTACTTC. Translating it yields CASSPREETQYF.

The chain has TRBV9 and TRBJ2-2, with D unresolved. This CDR3 comprises 15 residues. Germline loops: CDR1 SGDLS, CDR2 YYNGEE. V was cut by 0 bases and J by 0 bases, with 6 bases left in between. CDR3 sequence (DNA): TGTGCCAGCAGCGTAGCCCTAACGAACACCGGGGAGCTGTTTTTT. This encodes CASSVALTNTGELFF. The full variable domain, with the rest looked up from reference TRBV9 and TRBJ2-2, is DSGVTQTPKHLITATGQRVTLRCSPRSGDLSVYWYQQSLDQGLQFLIQYYNGEERAKGNILERFSAQQFPDLHSELNLSSLELGDSALYFCASSVALTNTGELFFGEGSRLTVL.

V and J are TRBV6-5 and TRBJ1-2; 8 positions agree with TRBD1. Germline trimming cut 10 bases from V and 1 base from J; bases unmatched to any gene: 8. The CDR3 has 14 residues. CDR1 is MNHEY, CDR2 SVGAGI, per germline. For the CDR3, the DNA is TGTGCCACCAACTCAGGGGGCGATAACTATGGCTACACCTTC. Translating it yields CATNSGGDNYGYTF.

The V gene is TRBV29-1, the J gene TRBJ2-3; the D is unclear. Trimming stripped 4 bases from V and 3 bases from J, with 8 bases between. The germline V gene encodes CDR1 SQVTM and CDR2 ANQGSEA. The CDR3 has 12 residues. CDR3 sequence: CSVAVGTDTQYF. The CDR3 coding sequence is TGCAGCGTTGCCGTCGGTACAGATACGCAGTATTTT.